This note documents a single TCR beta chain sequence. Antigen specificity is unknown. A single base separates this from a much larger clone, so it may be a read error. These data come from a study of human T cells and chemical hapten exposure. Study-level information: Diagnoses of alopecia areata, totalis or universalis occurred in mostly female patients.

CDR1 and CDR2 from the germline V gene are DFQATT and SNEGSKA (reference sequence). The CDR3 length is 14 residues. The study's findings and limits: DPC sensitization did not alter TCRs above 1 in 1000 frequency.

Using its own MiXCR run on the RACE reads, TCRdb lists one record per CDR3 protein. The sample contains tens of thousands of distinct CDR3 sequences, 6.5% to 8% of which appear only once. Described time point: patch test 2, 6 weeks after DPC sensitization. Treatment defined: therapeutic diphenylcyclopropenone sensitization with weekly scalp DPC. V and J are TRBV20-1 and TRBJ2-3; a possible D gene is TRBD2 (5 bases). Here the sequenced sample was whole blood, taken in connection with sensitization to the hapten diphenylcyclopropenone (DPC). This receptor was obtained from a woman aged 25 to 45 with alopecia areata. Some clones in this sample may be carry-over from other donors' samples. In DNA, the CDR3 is TGCAGTACTAGACGTAGTGGTGTGACAGATACGCAGTATTTT. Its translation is CSTRRSGVTDTQYF.